These 19 T cell receptor beta chains were sequenced from one sample in a study of technical replicates of blood from a few donors. Libraries were prepared by immunoSEQ multiplex PCR; TCRdb keeps only in-frame clonotypes and omits some of them. The sample records 9,500 to 15,000 clones, about 90% being singletons. Source material: PBMCs. These receptors were taken from a human donor in good health.

The chain couples TRBV7-3 to TRBJ2-3, with a tentative D call TRBD2 (6 bases). Germline V CDR1 and CDR2: SGHTA, FQGTGA. This CDR3 spans 16 amino acids. V was pared by 6 bases and J by 5 bases, with 21 bases between. The DNA of the CDR3 is TGTGCCAGCAGTTCGGCGGACGGGAGTGGGGGAGATACGCAGTATTTT. Translation gives CASSSADGSGGDTQYF.

This clone was detected only a few times. The CDR3 nucleotides read TGTGCCAGCAGTTTGCAGGGGTCCCCCTACGAGCAGTACTTC. Encoded protein: CASSLQGSPYEQYF. This chain links TRBV27 with TRBJ2-7; a possible D gene is TRBD1 (6 bases). The CDR3 covers 14 residues. Germline V CDR1 and CDR2: MNHEY, SMNVEV (reference sequence). V dropped 3 bases and J dropped 2 bases, with 11 bases sitting between them.

The gene calls are TRBV7-2 and TRBJ2-7, with 10 bases that match TRBD2. The V and J ends lost 5 bases and 10 bases, in that order; junction bases with no gene match: 8. The CDR3 loop spans 13 amino acids. Per the germline V gene, CDR1 is SGHTA and CDR2 is FQGNSA. The CDR3 bases are TGTGCCAGCAGCCAGCAGCGGGAGGGCCTTCAGTACTTC. The encoded protein is CASSQQREGLQYF.

V gene TRBV6-5 combines with J gene TRBJ2-1, with 12 bases fitting TRBD2. The CDR3 spans 15 residues. Germline V CDR1 and CDR2: MNHEY, SVGAGI. The ends lost 7 bases at V and 8 bases at J; junction bases unmatched: 9. CDR3 coding DNA: TGTGCCAGCACCCCGACTAGCGGGAGTCAGGATGAGCAGTTCTTC. Translated: CASTPTSGSQDEQFF.

The chain carries TRBV5-8 and TRBJ2-5, with D tentatively TRBD1 (5 bases). V dropped 0 bases and J dropped 1 base, with 7 bases sitting between them. Germline CDR1 reads SGHTS; CDR2 reads YDEGEE. The CDR3 length is 14 residues. The CDR3 nucleotides are TGTGCCAGCAGCTTGGGGCAGGGCCAAGAGACCCAGTACTTC. It encodes CASSLGQGQETQYF. The whole variable domain, remainder taken from reference TRBV5-8 and TRBJ2-5, is EAGVTQSPTHLIKTRGQQATLRCSPISGHTSVYWYQQALGLGLQFLLWYDEGEERNRGNFPPRFSGRQFPNYSSELNVNALELEDSALYLCASSLGQGQETQYFGPGTRLLVL.

This CDR3 reads CASSLEVGADEKLFF. In nucleotides, the CDR3 is TGTGCCAGCAGCTTAGAAGTGGGGGCCGATGAAAAACTGTTTTTT. The V and J genes are TRBV7-6 and TRBJ1-4, with D perhaps matching TRBD1 (6 bases). Germline loops: CDR1 SGHVS, CDR2 FNYEAQ. This CDR3 has 15 amino acids. V gave up 1 base and J gave up 6 bases, with 12 bases separating them.

The chain combines TRBV28 with TRBJ1-2; D uncertain. V lost 3 bases to trimming and J lost 2 bases, with 13 bases between them. The length of the CDR3 is 15 residues. In germline, CDR1 is MDHEN, CDR2 SYDVKM. CDR3: CASSLRQIRNYGYTF. The CDR3 nucleotides are TGTGCCAGCAGTTTGAGGCAGATCCGAAACTATGGCTACACCTTC.

This clone was observed a few times. The chain joins TRBV5-1 to TRBJ2-1; a weak D match, TRBD2 (6 bases). The CDR3 loop spans 12 amino acids. Trimming pared 0 bases from V and 12 bases from J, leaving 10 bases between. Germline V gives CDR1 SGHRS, CDR2 YFSETQ. The CDR3 loop is CASSLAGGPQFF. CDR3 in DNA: TGCGCCAGCAGCTTGGCCGGGGGACCGCAGTTCTTC.

This chain connects TRBV2 to TRBJ2-2; 7 bases line up with TRBD2. CDR3 length equals 16 residues. Germline V gene sequence: CDR1 SNHLY, CDR2 FYNNEI. The junction had 10 bases not matched to a gene; V was cut back by 6 bases and J by 3 bases. In DNA form, the CDR3 reads TGTGCCAGCAGGGCATTAGCGGGCACACACACCGGGGAGCTGTTTTTT. This translates into CASRALAGTHTGELFF.

Written as DNA, the CDR3 is TGTGCCAGCAGCCTGGAGAGGGAGGGTCAGCCCCAGCATTTT. Translating gives CASSLEREGQPQHF. The gene calls are TRBV5-6 and TRBJ1-5; D remains unclear. The CDR3 is 14 residues long. The germline CDR1 and CDR2 sequences are SGHDT and YYEEEE. V lost 4 bases and J lost 6, with 14 bases in between.

This chain uses TRBV28 with TRBJ2-7, with 9 bases lining up with TRBD2. The J segment lost 2 bases and the V segment lost 4 bases, leaving 12 bases of the junction unmatched. CDR1 is MDHEN and CDR2 is SYDVKM in the germline V gene. The CDR3 is 17 residues long. CDR3 residues: CASSSPLLAGPTYEQYF. The CDR3 DNA is TGTGCCAGCAGTTCCCCCTTACTAGCGGGTCCAACCTACGAGCAGTACTTC.

CDR3 in DNA: TGTGCCAGCAGTGGGAGTCGGGAAGAAGGTCAGCCCCAGCATTTT. The encoded protein is CASSGSREEGQPQHF. This chain uses TRBV2 with TRBJ1-5, with no clear D. The V end lost 4 bases, the J end lost 6 bases, and 16 bases lay between the germline ends. Germline CDR1 and CDR2: SNHLY and FYNNEI. The CDR3 has 15 amino acids.

The gene calls are TRBV6-1 and TRBJ2-1; D gene uncertain. The V end was cut by 5 bases, the J end by 9 bases, with 17 bases between. This CDR3 has 14 residues. The germline V gene encodes CDR1 MNHNS and CDR2 SASEGT. The CDR3 loop reads CASSTTSTYGEQFF. DNA of the CDR3: TGTGCCAGCAGTACTACTTCGACTTACGGTGAGCAGTTCTTC.

This chain joins TRBV30 and TRBJ2-1; 12 nucleotides agree with TRBD2. After removal of 2 bases from V and 2 bases from J, the junction contained 7 bases not matched to a gene. The germline V gene encodes CDR1 GTSNPN and CDR2 SVGIG (reference sequence). The CDR3 is 17 residues long. In nucleotides, the CDR3 is TGTGCCTGGAGTTGGACCCGGACTAGCGGGACCTACAATGAGCAGTTCTTC. Its translation is CAWSWTRTSGTYNEQFF.

This chain uses TRBV7-9 with TRBJ2-1; 16 nucleotides line up with TRBD2. The trim removed 5 bases at V and 3 bases at J, leaving 4 bases unmatched. Germline assignment: CDR1 SEHNR and CDR2 FQNEAQ (reference sequence). The CDR3 is made up of 17 amino acids. The DNA of the CDR3 is TGTGCCAGCAGCCAGGGACTAGCGGGAGGGGGCTACAATGAGCAGTTCTTC. The encoded protein is CASSQGLAGGGYNEQFF.

The chain couples TRBV4-1 to TRBJ2-2; 11 positions match TRBD2. The CDR3 covers 17 residues. J lost 5 bases, V lost 1 base, and 6 bases had no gene match. The germline V gene encodes CDR1 MGHRA and CDR2 YSYEKL. The CDR3 loop reads CASSQGGLAGGTGELFF. Here the CDR3 DNA reads TGCGCCAGCAGCCAAGGGGGATTAGCGGGAGGGACCGGGGAGCTGTTTTTT.

This clone was seen a few times. The genes are TRBV5-1 and TRBJ2-1; TRBD1 might be the D (6 bases). Germline CDR1 reads SGHRS; CDR2 reads YFSETQ. This CDR3 spans 14 amino acids. Trimming took off 0 bases at V and 9 bases at J, with 13 bases between the two ends. CDR3 loop: CASSLDRAAIEQFF. CDR3 DNA: TGCGCCAGCAGCTTGGACAGGGCGGCAATTGAGCAGTTCTTC.

V usage is TRBV14 and J usage is TRBJ2-3; D is possibly TRBD1 (6 bases). The germline gives CDR1 SGHDN, CDR2 FVKESK. This CDR3 has 15 amino acids. V lost 1 base to trimming and J lost 5 bases, with 13 bases between them. The CDR3 nucleotides are TGTGCCAGCAGCCAAGTTGGACAGCCCAAAGATACGCAGTATTTT. Its protein is CASSQVGQPKDTQYF.

CDR3 nucleotides: TGTGCCAGCAGTGGAAGCGGGAGCACAGATACGCAGTATTTT. Translation gives CASSGSGSTDTQYF. The V gene is TRBV6-4, the J gene TRBJ2-3, with TRBD2 as a possible D gene (6 bases). Germline V gives CDR1 MRHNA, CDR2 SNTAGT. The germline V and J ends were trimmed by 4 bases and 0 bases, with 8 bases remaining between them. This CDR3 is built from 14 residues.